This TCR beta chain was identified in a study of regulatory dendritic cells for organ transplantation. Study-level background: Regulatory dendritic cells were monocyte-derived, receiving vitamin D3 on days 0 and 4 and IL-10 on day 4.

This CDR3 comprises 14 residues. The germline V gene encodes CDR1 MNHEY and CDR2 SVGAGI. The V end was cut by 4 bases, the J end by 8 bases, with 15 bases between. Sorted T cells were CFSE-labeled and cultured roughly five days with allogeneic regulatory or mature dendritic cells at 1:10. FACS sorted CD4+ or CD8+ T cells into CD45RA+ naive and CD45RO+ memory. Study results and caveats: Mature dendritic cells appeared to drive more memory CD8+ clonal expansion than regulatory ones. Memory CD8+ T cells were the most oligoclonal; naive cells were highly diverse.

Sequenced by immunoSEQ multiplex PCR; TCRdb stores in-frame clones only, minus some. This sample has 9,500 to 15,000 clones; 62% occur once, and the top ten carry 1.2%. The sample holds a few counts of this clone. The antigen is not known. This sequence was found in a human donor in good health. The chain has TRBV6-5 and TRBJ2-1; no reliable D call. The sequenced material came from naive CD8+ T cells from blood cultured with dendritic cells. Sample subset: CD45RA+ naive T cells. The CDR3 bases are TGTGCCAGCAGTTCGTTCGCAGGCTCGGATGAGCAGTTCTTC. Translation gives CASSSFAGSDEQFF.